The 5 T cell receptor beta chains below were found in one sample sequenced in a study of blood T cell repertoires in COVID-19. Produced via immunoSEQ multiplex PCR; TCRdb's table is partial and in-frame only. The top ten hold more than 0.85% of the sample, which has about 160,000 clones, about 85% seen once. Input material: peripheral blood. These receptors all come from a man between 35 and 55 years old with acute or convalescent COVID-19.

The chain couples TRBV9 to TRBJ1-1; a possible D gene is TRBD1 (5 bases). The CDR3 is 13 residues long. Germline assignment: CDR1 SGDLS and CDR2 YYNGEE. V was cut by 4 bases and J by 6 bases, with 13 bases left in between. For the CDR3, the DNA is TGTGCCAGCAGCAATCGGGGGTCCGCTGAAGCTTTCTTT. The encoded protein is CASSNRGSAEAFF.

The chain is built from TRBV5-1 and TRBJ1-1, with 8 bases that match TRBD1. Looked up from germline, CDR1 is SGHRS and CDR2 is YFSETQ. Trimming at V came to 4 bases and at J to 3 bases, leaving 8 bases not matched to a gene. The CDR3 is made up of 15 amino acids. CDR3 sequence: CASSKDRAGYTEAFF. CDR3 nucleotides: TGCGCCAGCAGCAAGGACAGGGCAGGGTACACTGAAGCTTTCTTT.

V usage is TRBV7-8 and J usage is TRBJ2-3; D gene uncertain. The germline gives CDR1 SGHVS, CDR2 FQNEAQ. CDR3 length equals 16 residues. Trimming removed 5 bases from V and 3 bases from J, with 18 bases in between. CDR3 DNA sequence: TGTGCCAGCAGCCCGATCCGAGACCCTAGTACAGATACGCAGTATTTT. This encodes CASSPIRDPSTDTQYF.

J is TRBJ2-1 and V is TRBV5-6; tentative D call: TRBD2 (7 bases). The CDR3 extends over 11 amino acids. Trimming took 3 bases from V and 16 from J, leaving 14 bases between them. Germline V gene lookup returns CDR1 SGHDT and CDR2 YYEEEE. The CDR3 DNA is TGTGCCAGCAGCTCGGGGGGCCCCGGCTTCTTC. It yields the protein CASSSGGPGFF.

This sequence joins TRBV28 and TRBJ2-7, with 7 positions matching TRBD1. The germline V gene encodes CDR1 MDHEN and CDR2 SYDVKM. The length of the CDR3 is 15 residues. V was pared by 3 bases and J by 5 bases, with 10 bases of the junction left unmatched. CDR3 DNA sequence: TGTGCCAGCAGTTTCAGACAGGGTACTTCGCACGAGCAGTACTTC. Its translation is CASSFRQGTSHEQYF.